The 3 T cell receptor beta chains given below trace back to one sample, sequenced in a study of blood T cell repertoires in COVID-19. Measured with immunoSEQ multiplex PCR; TCRdb has only the in-frame clones, and not every one. The sample has approximately 250,000 clones, approximately 86% seen once; the top ten hold roughly 2%. Sample: peripheral blood. Source of these receptors: a man aged 25-45 years with active or convalescent COVID-19.

The chain uses TRBV19 and TRBJ2-2, with 7 bases that match TRBD2. This CDR3 contains 16 residues. Per the germline V gene, CDR1 is LNHDA and CDR2 is SQIVND (reference sequence). J gave up 1 base and V 3 bases, and 5 bases lay outside the gene matches. CDR3 residues: CASSITGGRNTGELFF. CDR3 DNA sequence: TGTGCCAGTAGTATCACCGGGGGGAGGAACACCGGGGAGCTGTTTTTT.

The V call is TRBV1, the J call TRBJ2-7; TRBD1, the table's D call, was not compared with the DNA. TRBV1 is noted as a pseudogene. CDR3 size: 14 residues. Here the CDR3 DNA reads TGCACCAGCAGCGACCGGACAGGGGCCTACGAGCAGTACTTC. Translating gives CTSSDRTGAYEQYF.

The genes are TRBV27 and TRBJ1-1; 12 bases are a match to TRBD1. The J segment lost 0 bases and the V segment lost 4 bases, leaving 3 bases of the junction unmatched. The CDR3 length is 16 residues. Per germline, CDR1 MNHEY and CDR2 SMNVEV (reference sequence). CDR3 amino acids: CASSWGQGALNTEAFF. The CDR3 nucleotides read TGTGCCAGCAGTTGGGGACAGGGGGCCCTGAACACTGAAGCTTTCTTT.